This T cell receptor (beta chain) was retrieved from a study of blood T cells in healthy people across ages. Germline assignment: CDR1 SGHTA and CDR2 FQGTGA. V was clipped by 1 base and J by 8 bases, with 12 bases between them. The CDR3 has 14 residues. A word on this clonotype: Its antigen is undetermined.

Then a second PCR, running about 7 to 11 cycles, was carried out with a sample-barcoded 5' primer and a J-beta primer mix. TCRdb used MiXCR to reprocess the 5' RACE reads, holding one entry per CDR3 protein. The table shows fewer than 1.5 million distinct CDR3 sequences, with 42% occurring only once. Study-level findings and limits: PBMCs that were unsorted prevented a conclusive naive versus antigen-experienced comparison. With age, beta diversity per million T cells declined roughly linearly, significantly by 40. Unknown CMV status may confound age-related changes in expanded clones.

This chain connects TRBV7-3 to TRBJ2-1, with a tentative D call TRBD1 (5 bases). This TCR was recovered from a woman younger than 35 in good health. Sequencing input: blood. CDR3 protein: CASSLMAGSDEQFF. As DNA, the CDR3 is TGTGCCAGCAGCTTAATGGCAGGGTCGGATGAGCAGTTCTTC.